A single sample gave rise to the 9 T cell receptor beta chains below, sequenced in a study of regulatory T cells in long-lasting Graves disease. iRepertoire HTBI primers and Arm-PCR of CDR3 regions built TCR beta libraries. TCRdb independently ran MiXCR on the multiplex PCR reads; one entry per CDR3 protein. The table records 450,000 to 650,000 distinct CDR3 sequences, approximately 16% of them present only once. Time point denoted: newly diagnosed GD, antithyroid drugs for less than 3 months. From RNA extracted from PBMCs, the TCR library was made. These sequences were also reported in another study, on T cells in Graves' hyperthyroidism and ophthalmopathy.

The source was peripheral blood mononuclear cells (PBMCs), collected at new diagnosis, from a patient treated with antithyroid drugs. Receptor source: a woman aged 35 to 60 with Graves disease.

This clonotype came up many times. CDR3 in DNA: TGTGCCAGCAGTGTCAGCAGCTCCTACGAGCAGTACTTC. This translates into CASSVSSSYEQYF. The rearrangement links TRBV2 to TRBJ2-7; D is unresolved. CDR1 is SNHLY, CDR2 FYNNEI, per germline. Trimming cost V 4 bases and J 0 bases, with 7 bases left between them. The CDR3 runs to 13 residues.

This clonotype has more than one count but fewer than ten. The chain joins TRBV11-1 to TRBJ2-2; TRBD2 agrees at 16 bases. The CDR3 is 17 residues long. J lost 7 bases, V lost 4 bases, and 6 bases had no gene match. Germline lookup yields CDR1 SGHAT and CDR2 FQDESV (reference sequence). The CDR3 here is CASSSGTSGGANGELFF. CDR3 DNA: TGTGCCAGCAGCTCCGGGACTAGCGGGGGGGCAAACGGGGAGCTGTTTTTT.

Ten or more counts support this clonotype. CDR3 coding DNA: TGTGCCAGCAGACGGGGGGGTGGATCCTACAATGAGCAGTTCTTC. It specifies CASRRGGGSYNEQFF. The gene calls are TRBV7-8 and TRBJ2-1; 8 nucleotides align to TRBD2. The V gene's germline CDR1 is SGHVS and CDR2 FQNEAQ. The length of the CDR3 is 15 residues. With V trimmed by 6 bases and J by 1 base, 5 bases remained unmatched.

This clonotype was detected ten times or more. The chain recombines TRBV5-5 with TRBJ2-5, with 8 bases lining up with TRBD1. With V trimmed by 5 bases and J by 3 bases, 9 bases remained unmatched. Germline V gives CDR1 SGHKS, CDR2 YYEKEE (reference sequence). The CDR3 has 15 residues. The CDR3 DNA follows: TGTGCCAGCAGGCCCGGAACAGGGGGAAAAGAGACCCAGTACTTC. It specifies CASRPGTGGKETQYF.

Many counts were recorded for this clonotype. CDR3 loop: CASSYSGTSGRYNEQFF. CDR3 nucleotide sequence: TGTGCCAGCAGTTACTCTGGGACTAGCGGGAGATACAATGAGCAGTTCTTC. The chain has TRBV6-5 and TRBJ2-1, with 14 positions matching TRBD2. V trimming: 0 bases; J trimming: 4 bases; junction bases outside the gene matches: 2. Per germline, CDR1 MNHEY and CDR2 SVGAGI. CDR3 length equals 17 residues.

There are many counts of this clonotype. The CDR3 bases are TGTGCCAGCAGCTTAGCAGGTCGTGGCAATGAGCAGTTCTTC. As protein: CASSLAGRGNEQFF. The chain recombines TRBV11-2 with TRBJ2-1, with D uncertain. This CDR3 region has 14 residues. Germline V gene sequence: CDR1 SGHAT, CDR2 FQNNGV. V shed 1 base and J shed 6 bases, with 10 bases lying between them.

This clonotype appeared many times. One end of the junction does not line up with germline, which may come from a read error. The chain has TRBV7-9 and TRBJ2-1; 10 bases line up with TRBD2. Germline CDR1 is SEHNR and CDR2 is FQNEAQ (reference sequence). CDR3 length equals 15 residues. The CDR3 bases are TGTGCCAGCAGCCTAGCGGGGGCCTTCTACAATGAGCAGTTCTTC. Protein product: CASSLAGAFYNEQFF.

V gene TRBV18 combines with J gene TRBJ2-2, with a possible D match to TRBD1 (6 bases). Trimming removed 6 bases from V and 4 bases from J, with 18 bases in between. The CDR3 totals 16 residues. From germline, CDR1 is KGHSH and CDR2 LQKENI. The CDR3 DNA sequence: TGTGCCAGCTCGCACGGGGCACAGGGTTCCACCGGGGAGCTGTTTTTT. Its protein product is CASSHGAQGSTGELFF.

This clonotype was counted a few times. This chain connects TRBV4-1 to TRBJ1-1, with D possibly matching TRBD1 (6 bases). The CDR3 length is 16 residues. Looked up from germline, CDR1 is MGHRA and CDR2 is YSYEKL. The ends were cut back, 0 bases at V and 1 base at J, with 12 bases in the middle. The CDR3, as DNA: TGCGCCAGCAGCCAAGACAACAGGGCCGGGAACACTGAAGCTTTCTTT. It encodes CASSQDNRAGNTEAFF.